These 31 T cell receptor beta chains originate from one sample sequenced in a study of shared clonotypes between healthy human individuals. Clones were sequenced by immunoSEQ multiplex PCR, and TCRdb holds only the in-frame ones, with some missing. Here the sample spans about 110,000 clones, over 65% being singletons. Input material: memory CD8+ T cells sorted from blood. Noted subset: CD45RO+ cells pooled with CCR7-negative TemRA cells. The receptors stem from a woman under 40 in good health.

This clone appeared many times. The genes are TRBV9 and TRBJ2-7; D gene uncertain. V dropped 0 bases and J dropped 4 bases, with 8 bases sitting between them. The CDR3 extends over 13 amino acids. Germline CDR1 SGDLS, CDR2 YYNGEE. The CDR3 DNA sequence: TGTGCCAGCAGCGTAGGTAGTCTGTACGAGCAGTACTTC. It translates to CASSVGSLYEQYF.

The chain is built from TRBV6-5 and TRBJ2-7; the D gene is possibly TRBD2 (5 bases). Germline V gene data show CDR1 as MNHEY and CDR2 as SVGAGI. V shed 0 bases and J shed 7 bases, with 10 bases lying between them. This CDR3 has 13 residues. The CDR3, as DNA: TGTGCCAGCAGTTACTCGCACGGCGGGGAGCAGTACTTC. Amino acid sequence: CASSYSHGGEQYF.

The table lists this clone with a few counts. This chain connects TRBV25-1 to TRBJ2-3; D gene uncertain. V was trimmed by 2 bases and J by 1 base, leaving 10 bases between them. The CDR3 loop spans 15 amino acids. The germline gives CDR1 MGHDK, CDR2 SYGVNS. CDR3 sequence (DNA): TGTGCCAGCAGTGAACCCCGAACGGGCACAGATACGCAGTATTTT. It specifies CASSEPRTGTDTQYF.

J is TRBJ2-3 and V is TRBV19, with D perhaps given as TRBD1 or TRBD2 (5 bases each). The V and J ends lost 5 bases and 2 bases respectively, with 17 bases between them. CDR3 size: 16 residues. Germline V gives CDR1 LNHDA, CDR2 SQIVND (reference sequence). In DNA, the CDR3 is TGTGCCAGTAGTGTCCGGGACCCCCTCCCCACAGATACGCAGTATTTT. This sequence encodes CASSVRDPLPTDTQYF.

This clone was seen once. This chain joins TRBV30 and TRBJ2-1, with D unclear. The V end lost 3 bases, the J end lost 7 bases, and 19 bases lay between the germline ends. The germline CDR1 and CDR2 sequences are GTSNPN and SVGIG (reference sequence). The CDR3 contains 15 residues. In DNA form, the CDR3 reads TGTGCCTGGAGCCATCACCCCCATCTTGCAAATGAGCAGTTCTTC. Its translation is CAWSHHPHLANEQFF.

A few counts support this clone. The rearrangement uses TRBV2 and TRBJ1-1, with D perhaps matching TRBD1 (6 bases). Germline-derived CDR1 and CDR2 are SNHLY and FYNNEI. The CDR3 runs to 15 residues. V lost 7 bases and J lost 2, with 17 bases in between. The DNA of the CDR3 is TGTGCCAGCACCCCGGACCACGGGGGCAACACTGAAGCTTTCTTT. It yields the protein CASTPDHGGNTEAFF.

The rearrangement uses TRBV19 and TRBJ2-7; possible D gene TRBD2, 6 bases. V was cut by 3 bases and J by 3 bases, with 12 bases left in between. The CDR3 extends over 14 amino acids. Looked up from germline, CDR1 is LNHDA and CDR2 is SQIVND (reference sequence). The CDR3 DNA sequence: TGTGCCAGTAGTATTAGCGGAGACTACTACGAGCAGTACTTC. Amino acid sequence: CASSISGDYYEQYF.

This clone was seen ten or more times. CDR3 in amino acids: CASSGGRNTGELFF. DNA of the CDR3: TGTGCCAGCAGTGGTGGGCGGAACACCGGGGAGCTGTTTTTT. The gene calls are TRBV6-4 and TRBJ2-2; D ambiguous. The CDR3 consists of 14 residues. The germline V gene has CDR1 MRHNA and CDR2 SNTAGT. Trimming left V 4 bases short and J 1 base short, with 7 bases between.

The chain recombines TRBV28 with TRBJ1-2, with 7 bases aligning to TRBD1. CDR3 size: 15 residues. Germline CDR1 reads MDHEN; CDR2 reads SYDVKM. J was trimmed by 8 bases and V by 6 bases; bases with no gene match: 15. DNA of the CDR3: TGTGCCAGCAGACCCGGACAGGAGGAGACTTTGGGCTACACCTTC. Residues: CASRPGQEETLGYTF.

This clone was observed a single time. The V gene is TRBV19, the J gene TRBJ2-7, with TRBD2 matching 11 bases. The CDR3 has 14 amino acids. Trimming cost V 5 bases and J 3 bases; bases outside gene matches: 3. The germline CDR1 and CDR2 sequences are LNHDA and SQIVND (reference sequence). CDR3 in amino acids: CASSSGLAGYEQYF. The CDR3 DNA reads as TGTGCCAGTAGTTCCGGACTAGCGGGCTACGAGCAGTACTTC.

This rearrangement joins TRBV6-6 to TRBJ2-7; 8 positions match TRBD1. The germline gives CDR1 MNHNY, CDR2 SVGAGI (reference sequence). V dropped 5 bases and J dropped 4; count of bases not matched to a gene: 7. The CDR3 is made up of 14 amino acids. CDR3 amino acids: CASSGQGRGYEQYF. CDR3 DNA sequence: TGTGCCAGCAGTGGACAGGGCCGCGGGTACGAGCAGTACTTC.

The chain joins TRBV7-9 to TRBJ2-7; D remains ambiguous. CDR3 length: 13 amino acids. Trimming removed 5 bases at V and 6 bases at J, with 14 bases between. Germline loops: CDR1 SEHNR, CDR2 FQNEAQ (reference sequence). The DNA of the CDR3 is TGTGCCAGCAGCCACGACTTGGCTACCGAGCAGTACTTC. Amino acids: CASSHDLATEQYF.

The V gene is TRBV2, the J gene TRBJ1-3; D remains ambiguous. From germline, CDR1 is SNHLY and CDR2 FYNNEI. This CDR3 spans 12 amino acids. V lost 5 bases, J lost 9 bases, and 11 bases lay in between. This CDR3 reads CASSLDLGTIYF. The CDR3 nucleotides read TGTGCCAGCAGTTTAGACTTGGGCACCATATATTTT.

The chain couples TRBV7-9 to TRBJ1-6; 8 nucleotides line up with TRBD1. Germline CDR1 is SEHNR and CDR2 is FQNEAQ (reference sequence). With 5 bases clipped from V and 9 bases from J, the junction kept 6 bases outside the gene matches. CDR3 length equals 14 residues. CDR3 sequence reads: CASSMDRVTSPLHF. The CDR3 nucleotides read TGTGCCAGCAGCATGGACAGGGTGACTTCACCCCTCCACTTT.

The DNA for the CDR3 is TGTGCCACCGGGAACAGGGGCGGCACTGAAGCTTTCTTT. Translating gives CATGNRGGTEAFF. The rearrangement joins TRBV28 to TRBJ1-1, with TRBD1 identical over 7 bases. CDR1 MDHEN and CDR2 SYDVKM come from the germline V gene. The CDR3 sequence is 13 residues long. Germline trimming cut 10 bases from V and 4 bases from J; bases unmatched to any gene: 9.

The chain uses TRBV21-1 and TRBJ2-7; the DNA was not compared with TRBD1, the D call given in the table. TRBV21-1 is a known pseudogene. CDR3 length equals 17 residues. CDR3 sequence reads: CASSKEGTGTVSYEQYF. The CDR3, as DNA: TGTGCCAGCAGCAAAGAGGGGACCGGGACAGTCTCCTACGAGCAGTACTTC.

The chain couples TRBV5-6 to TRBJ2-7; a weak D match, TRBD2 (5 bases). Trimming took off 4 bases at V and 2 bases at J, with 13 bases between the two ends. Germline CDR1 reads SGHDT; CDR2 reads YYEEEE. This CDR3 is built from 14 residues. CDR3 residues: CASSHEGGTYEQYF. DNA for the CDR3: TGTGCCAGCAGCCACGAGGGTGGGACCTACGAGCAGTACTTC.

The chain has TRBV7-2 and TRBJ2-1; 8 nucleotides align to TRBD1. The trim removed 4 bases at V and 6 bases at J, leaving 17 bases unmatched. The CDR3 totals 18 residues. Per the germline V gene, CDR1 is SGHTA and CDR2 is FQGNSA. Written as DNA, the CDR3 is TGTGCCAGCAGCTCCTACACGAAACAGGGGGTTTATAGCAATGAGCAGTTCTTC. Amino acids: CASSSYTKQGVYSNEQFF. Full variable domain (remainder filled in from reference TRBV7-2 and TRBJ2-1): GAGVSQSPSNKVTEKGKDVELRCDPISGHTALYWYRQSLGQGLEFLIYFQGNSAPDKSGLPSDRFSAERTGGSVSTLTIQRTQQEDSAVYLCASSSYTKQGVYSNEQFFGPGTRLTVL.

The chain joins TRBV27 to TRBJ2-7; D possibly matches TRBD1 or TRBD2 (6 bases each). The CDR3 is 16 amino acids. The germline V and J ends were trimmed by 2 bases and 0 bases, with 14 bases remaining between them. Germline values: CDR1 MNHEY, CDR2 SMNVEV (reference sequence). The CDR3 coding sequence is TGTGCCAGCAGTTTAATCGGGGGCTTCTACTCCTACGAGCAGTACTTC. Protein: CASSLIGGFYSYEQYF.

This clone was observed many times. The chain employs TRBV7-8 and TRBJ1-2, with D unclear. The CDR3 contains 17 residues. Germline CDR1 SGHVS, CDR2 FQNEAQ. V lost 7 bases and J 3 bases, leaving 24 bases between the germline ends. The CDR3 sequence: CASTNLVGAETYYGYTF. The CDR3 DNA reads as TGTGCCAGCACCAACCTGGTCGGAGCAGAGACGTACTATGGCTACACCTTC.

The chain combines TRBV28 with TRBJ2-6; no clear D gene. This CDR3 region has 14 residues. V was cut by 9 bases and J by 1 base, with 10 bases left in between. Germline-derived CDR1 and CDR2 are MDHEN and SYDVKM. CDR3 sequence (DNA): TGTGCCAGTTATGAGACATCTGGGGCCAACGTCCTGACTTTC. It is translated as CASYETSGANVLTF.

The chain uses TRBV19 and TRBJ2-3; D may be TRBD1 (5 bases). V dropped 6 bases and J dropped 1 base, with 14 bases sitting between them. Germline V gene data show CDR1 as LNHDA and CDR2 as SQIVND (reference sequence). CDR3 length equals 15 residues. CDR3 in DNA: TGTGCCAGTAGCCGCCTTGGACAAGGCACAGATACGCAGTATTTT. Its translation is CASSRLGQGTDTQYF.

This chain uses TRBV10-2 with TRBJ2-2; the D gene is possibly TRBD2 (6 bases). The CDR3 runs to 15 residues. CDR1 WSHSY and CDR2 SAAADI come from the germline V gene. Trimming stripped 10 bases from V and 5 bases from J, with 20 bases between. The CDR3 protein is CAIKGRGGLTGELFF. DNA for the CDR3: TGCGCCATCAAAGGTCGGGGAGGCCTTACCGGGGAGCTGTTTTTT.

The chain carries TRBV6-4 and TRBJ2-3; TRBD1 or TRBD2 may be the D gene (5 bases each). The CDR3 has 16 amino acids. CDR1 and CDR2 (germline): MRHNA, SNTAGT. Trimming shortened V by 0 bases and J by 0 bases, and 10 bases separated the two germline ends. The CDR3 region has the DNA TGTGCCAGCAGTGACTCAACAGGAGGAAGCACAGATACGCAGTATTTT. This sequence encodes CASSDSTGGSTDTQYF.

There are a few counts of this clone. The chain links TRBV2 to TRBJ2-1; 9 bases agree with TRBD2. Germline V gene lookup returns CDR1 SNHLY and CDR2 FYNNEI. V was pared by 5 bases and J by 2 bases, with 7 bases of the junction left unmatched. CDR3 length equals 16 residues. The CDR3 DNA follows: TGTGCCAGCAGTCCTACCGGCGGGAGGGCCTACAATGAGCAGTTCTTC. Residues: CASSPTGGRAYNEQFF.

CDR3 sequence reads: CASSAGTAEIAEAFF. The DNA of the CDR3 is TGTGCCAGCAGTGCCGGGACAGCTGAGATCGCTGAAGCTTTCTTT. J is TRBJ1-1 and V is TRBV25-1; TRBD1 aligns across 7 bases. With V trimmed by 4 bases and J by 6 bases, 11 bases remained unmatched. The CDR3 runs 15 residues. Germline CDR1 and CDR2: MGHDK and SYGVNS. Full variable domain (rest looked up from reference TRBV25-1 and TRBJ1-1): EADIYQTPRYLVIGTGKKITLECSQTMGHDKMYWYQQDPGMELHLIHYSYGVNSTEKGDLSSESTVSRIRTEHFPLTLESARPSHTSQYLCASSAGTAEIAEAFFGQGTRLTVV.

The V gene is TRBV30, the J gene TRBJ2-7; tentative D call: TRBD1 (5 bases). Trimming left V 2 bases short and J 2 bases short, with 13 bases between. Germline loops: CDR1 GTSNPN, CDR2 SVGIG (reference sequence). The CDR3 covers 14 residues. In nucleotides, the CDR3 is TGTGCCTGGAGTAGGGGCCAACCGACCTACGAGCAGTACTTC. As protein: CAWSRGQPTYEQYF.

The chain uses TRBV15 and TRBJ2-1; a weak D match, TRBD2 (5 bases). V shed 1 base and J shed 4 bases, with 14 bases lying between them. The CDR3 runs to 16 residues. Per germline, CDR1 LNHNV and CDR2 YYDKDF (reference sequence). This chain's CDR3 is CATSRVPGGAYNEQFF. As DNA, the CDR3 is TGTGCCACCAGCAGAGTACCAGGAGGCGCGTACAATGAGCAGTTCTTC.

The chain couples TRBV5-4 to TRBJ2-1, with D unresolved. This CDR3 is built from 12 residues. Germline lookup yields CDR1 SGHNT and CDR2 YYREEE (reference sequence). The germline V and J ends were trimmed by 4 bases and 5 bases, with 7 bases remaining between them. DNA for the CDR3: TGTGCCAGCAGCCTTGCGGACAATGAGCAGTTCTTC. It yields the protein CASSLADNEQFF.

This clone was seen more than once but under ten times. This chain links TRBV29-1 with TRBJ1-2; no clear D. V lost 4 bases and J 4 bases, leaving 10 bases between the germline ends. CDR3 length: 12 residues. CDR1 is SQVTM and CDR2 is ANQGSEA in the germline V gene. CDR3 in DNA: TGCAGCGTTGTGGGCCAGAGCTATGGCTACACCTTC. Protein product: CSVVGQSYGYTF.

This clone was detected ten times or more. The chain links TRBV2 to TRBJ1-4; D not certain. CDR1 is SNHLY, CDR2 FYNNEI, per germline. There are 16 residues in the CDR3. Trimming cost V 0 bases and J 3 bases, with 11 bases left between them. CDR3 protein: CASSEAPNGSNEKLFF. The DNA for the CDR3 is TGTGCCAGCAGTGAAGCGCCTAACGGATCTAATGAAAAACTGTTTTTT.